This entry is about one TCR beta chain. The data were obtained in a study of blood T cell repertoires in COVID-19. The assay was immunoSEQ multiplex PCR, and TCRdb's table has in-frame clones only and misses some. Of hundreds of thousands of clones in the sample, 89% were seen once. Germline V lookup: CDR1 SGHDT, CDR2 YYEEEE. There are 17 residues in the CDR3. V was clipped by 4 bases and J by 1 base; unmatched bases: 3. Participants in the exposed group had met a COVID-19 case in the 2 weeks before joining the study. The source is a woman between 45 and 60 years old who had been exposed to COVID-19. Sample: PBMCs or T cells enriched from blood (not recorded which). The V and J genes are TRBV5-6 and TRBJ2-2; 14 nucleotides align to TRBD2. CDR3 nucleotides: TGTGCCAGCAGCAAGGGGACTAGCGGGGGGAACACCGGGGAGCTGTTTTTT. This encodes CASSKGTSGGNTGELFF.